These 8 T cell receptor beta chains originate from one sample sequenced in a study of blood T cells in healthy people across ages. Primed by a sample-barcoded 5' primer and a J-beta primer mix, a second PCR proceeded for 7 to 11 cycles. MiXCR was run by TCRdb on the 5' RACE reads, yielding one entry per CDR3 protein. The sample lists about a million distinct CDR3 sequences; more than 30% were seen once. The sequenced sample consisted of blood. The receptors shown here come from a man younger than 35 in good health.

The rearrangement uses TRBV15 and TRBJ1-5; D is undetermined. Germline CDR1 LNHNV, CDR2 YYDKDF (reference sequence). V was pared by 1 base and J by 1 base, with 2 bases between. This CDR3 spans 13 amino acids. The CDR3 loop reads CATSRASNQPQHF. The CDR3, as DNA: TGTGCCACCAGCAGAGCGAGCAATCAGCCCCAGCATTTT.

This clonotype was counted ten times or more. The CDR3 sequence: CASTLSALSGQYF. The CDR3 coding sequence is TGTGCCAGCACCTTGAGCGCCCTAAGTGGCCAGTACTTC. This chain joins TRBV28 and TRBJ2-5; D uncertain. Trimming took 7 bases from V and 10 from J, leaving 19 bases between them. The V gene's germline CDR1 is MDHEN and CDR2 SYDVKM. This CDR3 comprises 13 residues.

CDR3 sequence (DNA): TGTGCCAGCAGCCATGTGACGGGACAGGGGTCGAACACCGGGGAGCTGTTTTTT. Its translation is CASSHVTGQGSNTGELFF. The chain is built from TRBV4-2 and TRBJ2-2; 10 bases line up with TRBD1. Looked up from germline, CDR1 is LGHNA and CDR2 is YNFKEQ. V lost 3 bases, J lost 0 bases, and 7 bases stayed unmatched. The CDR3 has 18 residues.

The chain carries TRBV4-3 and TRBJ1-3; 9 nucleotides align to TRBD1. The length of the CDR3 is 15 residues. Trimming took 1 base from V and 5 from J; bases not matched to a gene: 3. Germline CDR1 LGHNA, CDR2 YSLEER. The CDR3 region is CASSQGGTGRNTIYF. The CDR3 DNA follows: TGCGCCAGCAGCCAAGGGGGGACAGGGAGAAACACCATATATTTT.

The chain combines TRBV6-5 with TRBJ2-5, with 9 positions matching TRBD2. Losses at the gene ends were 9 bases for V and 0 bases for J; bases not matched to a gene: 2. Germline values: CDR1 MNHEY, CDR2 SVGAGI. The CDR3 has 13 residues. CDR3 region: CASQRGDQETQYF. CDR3 DNA: TGTGCCAGTCAGCGGGGGGACCAAGAGACCCAGTACTTC.

This clonotype has a handful of counts. The chain has TRBV7-2 and TRBJ2-3, with 7 bases lining up with TRBD2. This CDR3 region has 17 residues. The germline V gene encodes CDR1 SGHTA and CDR2 FQGNSA. Losses at the gene ends were 2 bases for V and 4 bases for J; bases not matched to a gene: 12. The CDR3 DNA sequence: TGTGCCAGCAGCTTATCTCTAGCCCCGGGGGGACCAGATACGCAGTATTTT. Its translation is CASSLSLAPGGPDTQYF.

The V and J genes are TRBV20-1 and TRBJ2-1; D is unresolved. The CDR3 contains 12 residues. The germline gives CDR1 DFQATT, CDR2 SNEGSKA (reference sequence). The V and J ends lost 4 bases and 4 bases respectively, with 8 bases between them. CDR3 amino acids: CSATVRYNEQFF. The CDR3, as DNA: TGCAGTGCTACGGTCCGGTACAATGAGCAGTTCTTC.

V gene TRBV7-6 combines with J gene TRBJ1-6; unclear D gene. Germline-derived CDR1 and CDR2 are SGHVS and FNYEAQ. V was clipped by 4 bases and J by 0 bases, with 7 bases between them. CDR3 length: 15 residues. CDR3 nucleotide sequence: TGTGCCAGCAGCTGGGAGAGCTCCTATAATTCACCCCTCCACTTT. Protein: CASSWESSYNSPLHF.